This T cell receptor beta chain appears in the sequencing data of a study of control samples from healthy donors and cancer patients. Generated by immunoSEQ multiplex PCR, the TCRdb table keeps only in-frame clones and is missing some. This table holds under 70,000 clones, roughly 95% found once. The V end was cut by 5 bases, the J end by 0 bases, with 16 bases between. Germline CDR1 reads SEHNR; CDR2 reads FQNEAQ (reference sequence). This CDR3 comprises 16 residues. The TCR was taken from a woman aged 18-29 years in good health. The V gene is TRBV7-9, the J gene TRBJ1-1; possible D gene TRBD1, 5 bases. Material for sequencing was blood. The CDR3 loop reads CASSAPGTNLNTEAFF. The CDR3 DNA follows: TGTGCCAGCAGCGCACCCGGGACGAACCTGAACACTGAAGCTTTCTTT.